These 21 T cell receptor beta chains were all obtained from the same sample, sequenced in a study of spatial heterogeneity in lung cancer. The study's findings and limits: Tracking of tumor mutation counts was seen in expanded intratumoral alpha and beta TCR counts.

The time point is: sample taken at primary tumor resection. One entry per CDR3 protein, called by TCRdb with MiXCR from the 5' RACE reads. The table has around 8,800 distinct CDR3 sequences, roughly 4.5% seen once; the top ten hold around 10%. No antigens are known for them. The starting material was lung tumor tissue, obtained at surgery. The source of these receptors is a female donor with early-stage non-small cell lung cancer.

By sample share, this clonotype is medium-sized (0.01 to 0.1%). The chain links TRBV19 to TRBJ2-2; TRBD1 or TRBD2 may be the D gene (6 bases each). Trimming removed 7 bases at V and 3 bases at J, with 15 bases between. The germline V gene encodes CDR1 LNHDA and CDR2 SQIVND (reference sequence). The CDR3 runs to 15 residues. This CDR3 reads CASKSPGGYTGELFF. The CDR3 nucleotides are TGTGCCAGTAAAAGTCCCGGGGGCTACACCGGGGAGCTGTTTTTT.

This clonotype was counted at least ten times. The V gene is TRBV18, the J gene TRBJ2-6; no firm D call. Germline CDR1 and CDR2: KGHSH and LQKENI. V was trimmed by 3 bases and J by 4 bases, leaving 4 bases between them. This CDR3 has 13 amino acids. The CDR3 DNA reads TGTGCCAGCTCACCCCCCGGGGCCAACGTCCTGACTTTC. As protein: CASSPPGANVLTF.

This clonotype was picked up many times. As DNA, the CDR3 is TGTGCCAGCAGTTACGGCTCTGGGGCCAACGTCCTGACTTTC. Translated, it gives CASSYGSGANVLTF. This chain connects TRBV6-5 to TRBJ2-6; no clear D gene. Germline values: CDR1 MNHEY, CDR2 SVGAGI. The CDR3 runs to 14 residues. Trimming took 2 bases from V and 0 from J, leaving 2 bases between them.

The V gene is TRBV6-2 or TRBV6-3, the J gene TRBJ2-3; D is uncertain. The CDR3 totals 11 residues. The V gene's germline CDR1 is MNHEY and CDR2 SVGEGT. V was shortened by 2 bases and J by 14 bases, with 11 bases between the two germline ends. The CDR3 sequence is CASSYRKGRYF. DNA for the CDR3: TGTGCCAGCAGTTACAGGAAGGGCAGGTATTTT.

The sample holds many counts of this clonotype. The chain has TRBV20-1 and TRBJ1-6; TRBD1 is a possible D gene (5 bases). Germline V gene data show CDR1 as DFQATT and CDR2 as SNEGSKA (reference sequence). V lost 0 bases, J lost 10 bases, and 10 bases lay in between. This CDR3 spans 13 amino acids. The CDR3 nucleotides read TGCAGTGCTAGAGAACCGGGACCCTCACCCCTCCACTTT. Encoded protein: CSAREPGPSPLHF.

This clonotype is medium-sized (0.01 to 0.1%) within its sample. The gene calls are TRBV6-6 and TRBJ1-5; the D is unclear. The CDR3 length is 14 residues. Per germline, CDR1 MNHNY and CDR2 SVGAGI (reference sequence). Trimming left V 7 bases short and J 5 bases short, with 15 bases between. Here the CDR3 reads CASIPSSRDQPQHF. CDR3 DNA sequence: TGTGCCAGCATTCCCTCGAGCCGGGATCAGCCCCAGCATTTT.

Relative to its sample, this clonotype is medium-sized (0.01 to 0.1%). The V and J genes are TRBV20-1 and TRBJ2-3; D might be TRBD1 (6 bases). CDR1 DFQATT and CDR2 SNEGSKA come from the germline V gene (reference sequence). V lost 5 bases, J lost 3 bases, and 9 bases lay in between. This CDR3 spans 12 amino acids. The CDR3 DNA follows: TGCAGTGCTGAAACAGGGACAGATACGCAGTATTTT. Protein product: CSAETGTDTQYF.

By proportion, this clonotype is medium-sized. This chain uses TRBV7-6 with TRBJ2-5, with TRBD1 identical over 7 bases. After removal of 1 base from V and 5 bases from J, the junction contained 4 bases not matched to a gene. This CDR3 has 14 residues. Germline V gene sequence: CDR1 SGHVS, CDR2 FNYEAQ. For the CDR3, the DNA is TGTGCCAGCAGCTTAGGGACAGGACGGGAGACCCAGTACTTC. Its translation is CASSLGTGRETQYF.

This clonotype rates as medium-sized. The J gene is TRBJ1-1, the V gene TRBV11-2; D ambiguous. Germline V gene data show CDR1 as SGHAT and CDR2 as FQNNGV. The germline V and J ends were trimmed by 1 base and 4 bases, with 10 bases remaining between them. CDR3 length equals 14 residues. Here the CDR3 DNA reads TGTGCCAGCAGCTTAGTGGGCAGAGGCACTGAAGCTTTCTTT. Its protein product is CASSLVGRGTEAFF.

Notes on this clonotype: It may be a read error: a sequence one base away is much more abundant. In DNA, the CDR3 is TGTGTCAGCAGTCGGCCCGGGAACACTGAAGCTTTCTTT. Translating gives CVSSRPGNTEAFF. The rearrangement joins TRBV12-3 or TRBV12-4 to TRBJ1-1; D gene uncertain. The CDR3 loop spans 13 amino acids.

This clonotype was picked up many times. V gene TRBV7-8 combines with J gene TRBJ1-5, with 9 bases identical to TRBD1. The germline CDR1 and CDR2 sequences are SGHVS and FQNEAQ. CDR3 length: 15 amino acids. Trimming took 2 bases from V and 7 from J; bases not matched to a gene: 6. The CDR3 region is CASSLRTGVPQPQHF. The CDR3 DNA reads TGTGCCAGCAGCTTACGGACAGGGGTTCCCCAGCCCCAGCATTTT.

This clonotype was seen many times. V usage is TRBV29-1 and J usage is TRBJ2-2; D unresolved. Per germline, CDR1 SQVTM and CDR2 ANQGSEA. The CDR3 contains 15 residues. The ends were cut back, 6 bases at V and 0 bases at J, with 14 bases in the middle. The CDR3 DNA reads TGCAGCGTAGGCGGTAGAGGCTCGAACACCGGGGAGCTGTTTTTT. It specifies CSVGGRGSNTGELFF.

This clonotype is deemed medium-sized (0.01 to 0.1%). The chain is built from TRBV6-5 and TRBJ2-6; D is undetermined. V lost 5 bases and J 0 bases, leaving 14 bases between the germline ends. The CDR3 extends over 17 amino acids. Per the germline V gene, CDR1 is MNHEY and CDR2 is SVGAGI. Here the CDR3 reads CASSRHDKGSGANVLTF. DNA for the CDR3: TGTGCCAGCAGTAGACACGATAAAGGCTCTGGGGCCAACGTCCTGACTTTC.

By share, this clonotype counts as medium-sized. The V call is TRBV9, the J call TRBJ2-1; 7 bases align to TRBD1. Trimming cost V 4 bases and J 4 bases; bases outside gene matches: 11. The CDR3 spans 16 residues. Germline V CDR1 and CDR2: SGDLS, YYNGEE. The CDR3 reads CASSPRSGTAYNEQFF. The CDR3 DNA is TGTGCCAGCAGCCCCCGCAGTGGGACAGCGTACAATGAGCAGTTCTTC.

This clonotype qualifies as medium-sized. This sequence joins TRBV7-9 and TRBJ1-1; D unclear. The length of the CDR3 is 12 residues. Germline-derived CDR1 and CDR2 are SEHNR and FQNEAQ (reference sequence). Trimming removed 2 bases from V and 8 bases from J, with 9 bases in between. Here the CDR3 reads CASSLSVPEAFF. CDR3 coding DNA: TGTGCCAGCAGCTTATCGGTCCCCGAAGCTTTCTTT.

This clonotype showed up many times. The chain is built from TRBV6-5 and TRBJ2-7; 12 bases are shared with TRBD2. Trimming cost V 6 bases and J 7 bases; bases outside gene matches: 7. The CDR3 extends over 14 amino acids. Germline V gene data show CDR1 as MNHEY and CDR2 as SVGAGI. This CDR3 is CASRPTSGGLEQYF. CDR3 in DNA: TGTGCCAGCAGGCCGACTAGCGGGGGCCTGGAGCAGTACTTC.

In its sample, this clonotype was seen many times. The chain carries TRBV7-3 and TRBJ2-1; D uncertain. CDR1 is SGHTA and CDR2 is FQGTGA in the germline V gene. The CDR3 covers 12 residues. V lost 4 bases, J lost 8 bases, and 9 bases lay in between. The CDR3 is CASSSGSDEQFF. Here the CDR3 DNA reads TGTGCCAGCAGCTCCGGTAGTGATGAGCAGTTCTTC.

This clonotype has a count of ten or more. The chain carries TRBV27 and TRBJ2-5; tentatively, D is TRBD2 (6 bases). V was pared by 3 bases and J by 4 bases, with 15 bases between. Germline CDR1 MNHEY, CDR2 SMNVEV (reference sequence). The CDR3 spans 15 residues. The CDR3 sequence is CASSFTGSVPETQYF. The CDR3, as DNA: TGTGCCAGCAGTTTCACCGGGAGTGTACCAGAGACCCAGTACTTC.

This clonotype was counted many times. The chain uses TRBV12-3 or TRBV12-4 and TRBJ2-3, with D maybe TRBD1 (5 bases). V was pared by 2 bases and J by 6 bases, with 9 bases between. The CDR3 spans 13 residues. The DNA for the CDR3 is TGTGCCAGCAGTTTAATGGGGCCCGATACGCAGTATTTT. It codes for CASSLMGPDTQYF.

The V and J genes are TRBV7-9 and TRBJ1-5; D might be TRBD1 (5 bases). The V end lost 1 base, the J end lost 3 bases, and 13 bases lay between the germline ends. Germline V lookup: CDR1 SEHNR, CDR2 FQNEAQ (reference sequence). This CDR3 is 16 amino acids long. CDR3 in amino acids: CASSLGGRGLNQPQHF. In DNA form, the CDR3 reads TGTGCCAGCAGCTTAGGAGGTCGGGGCCTCAATCAGCCCCAGCATTTT. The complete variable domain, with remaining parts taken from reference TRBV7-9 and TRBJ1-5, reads DTGVSQNPRHKITKRGQNVTFRCDPISEHNRLYWYRQTLGQGPEFLTYFQNEAQLEKSRLLSDRFSAERPKGSFSTLEIQRTEQGDSAMYLCASSLGGRGLNQPQHFGDGTRLSIL.

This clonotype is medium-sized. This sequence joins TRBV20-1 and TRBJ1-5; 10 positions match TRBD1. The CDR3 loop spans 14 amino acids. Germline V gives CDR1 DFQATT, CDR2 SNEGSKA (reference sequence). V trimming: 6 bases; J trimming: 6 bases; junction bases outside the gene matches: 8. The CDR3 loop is CSAKTGGESQPQHF. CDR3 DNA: TGCAGTGCCAAGACAGGGGGCGAGAGTCAGCCCCAGCATTTT.